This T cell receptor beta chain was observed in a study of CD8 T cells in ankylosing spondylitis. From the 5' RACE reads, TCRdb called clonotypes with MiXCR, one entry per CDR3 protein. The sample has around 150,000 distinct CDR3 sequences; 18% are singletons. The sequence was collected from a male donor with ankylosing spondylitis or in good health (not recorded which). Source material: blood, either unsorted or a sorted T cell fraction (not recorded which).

CDR3 in amino acids: CASSGYRDRGLKKLFF. In DNA, the CDR3 is TGTGCCAGCAGCGGCTACCGGGACAGGGGTTTGAAAAAACTGTTTTTT. The rearrangement links TRBV11-2 to TRBJ1-4; 10 nucleotides agree with TRBD1. The CDR3 covers 16 residues. The germline gives CDR1 SGHAT, CDR2 FQNNGV. Losses at the gene ends were 5 bases for V and 9 bases for J; bases not matched to a gene: 12.